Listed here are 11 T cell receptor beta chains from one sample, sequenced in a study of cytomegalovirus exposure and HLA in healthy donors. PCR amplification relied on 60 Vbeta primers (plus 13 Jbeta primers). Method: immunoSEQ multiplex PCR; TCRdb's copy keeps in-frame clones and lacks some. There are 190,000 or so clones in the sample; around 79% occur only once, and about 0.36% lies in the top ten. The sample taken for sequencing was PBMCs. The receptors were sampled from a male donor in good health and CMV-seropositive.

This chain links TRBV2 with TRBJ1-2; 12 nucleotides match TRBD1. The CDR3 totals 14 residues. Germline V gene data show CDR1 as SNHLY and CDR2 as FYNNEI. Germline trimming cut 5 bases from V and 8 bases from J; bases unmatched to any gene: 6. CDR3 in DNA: TGTGCCAGCAGTCCGGGACAGGGGGCGCCGGGCTACACCTTC. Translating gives CASSPGQGAPGYTF.

The CDR3 here is CASSYSTGRTGELFF. CDR3 nucleotide sequence: TGTGCCAGCAGTTACTCGACAGGTCGGACCGGGGAGCTGTTTTTT. The chain joins TRBV6-5 to TRBJ2-2, with D possibly being TRBD1 (6 bases). The ends were cut back, 0 bases at V and 5 bases at J, with 10 bases in the middle. Germline CDR1 reads MNHEY; CDR2 reads SVGAGI. This CDR3 comprises 15 residues.

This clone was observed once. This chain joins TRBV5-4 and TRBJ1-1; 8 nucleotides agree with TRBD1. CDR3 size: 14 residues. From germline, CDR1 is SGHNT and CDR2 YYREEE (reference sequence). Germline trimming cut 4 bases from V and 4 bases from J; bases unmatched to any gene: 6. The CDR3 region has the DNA TGTGCCAGCAGCCCTACTACAGGGGGCACTGAAGCTTTCTTT. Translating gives CASSPTTGGTEAFF.

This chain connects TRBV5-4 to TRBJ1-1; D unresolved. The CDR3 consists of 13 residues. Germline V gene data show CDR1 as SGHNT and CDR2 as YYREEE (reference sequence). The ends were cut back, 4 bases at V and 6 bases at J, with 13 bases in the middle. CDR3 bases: TGTGCCAGCAGCCTCCGAGGGCTTTCTGAAGCTTTCTTT. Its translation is CASSLRGLSEAFF.

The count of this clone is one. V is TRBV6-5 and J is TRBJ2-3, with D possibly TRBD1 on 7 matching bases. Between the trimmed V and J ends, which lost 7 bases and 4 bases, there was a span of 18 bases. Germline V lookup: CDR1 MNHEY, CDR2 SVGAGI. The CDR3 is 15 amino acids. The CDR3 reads CASTERRGQADTQYF. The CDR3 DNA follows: TGTGCCAGCACCGAACGGAGGGGGCAAGCAGATACGCAGTATTTT.

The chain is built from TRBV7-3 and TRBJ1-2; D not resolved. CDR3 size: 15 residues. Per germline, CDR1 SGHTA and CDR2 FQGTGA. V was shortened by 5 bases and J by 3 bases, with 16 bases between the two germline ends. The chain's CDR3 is CASSPSPAADYGYTF. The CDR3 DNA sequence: TGTGCCAGCAGCCCCTCACCAGCGGCAGACTATGGCTACACCTTC.

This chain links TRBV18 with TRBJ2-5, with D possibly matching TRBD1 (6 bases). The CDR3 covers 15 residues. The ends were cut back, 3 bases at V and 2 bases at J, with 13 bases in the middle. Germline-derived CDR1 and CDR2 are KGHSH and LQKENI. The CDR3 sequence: CASSPMDSAQETQYF. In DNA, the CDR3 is TGTGCCAGCTCACCTATGGACAGTGCTCAAGAGACCCAGTACTTC.

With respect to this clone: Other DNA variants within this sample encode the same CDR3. The CDR3 sequence: CASSPGQGSPYEQYF. As DNA, the CDR3 is TGCGCCAGCAGCCCAGGACAGGGGTCCCCCTACGAGCAGTACTTC. The chain couples TRBV5-1 to TRBJ2-7; 9 nucleotides line up with TRBD1. The CDR3 runs 15 residues. With 4 bases clipped from V and 2 bases from J, the junction kept 7 bases outside the gene matches. Looked up from germline, CDR1 is SGHRS and CDR2 is YFSETQ.

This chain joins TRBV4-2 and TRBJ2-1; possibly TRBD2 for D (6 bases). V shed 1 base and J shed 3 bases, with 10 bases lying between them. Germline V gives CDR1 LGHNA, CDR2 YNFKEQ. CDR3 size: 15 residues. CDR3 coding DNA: TGTGCCAGCAGCCAAGCGGGGGTGATCTACAATGAGCAGTTCTTC. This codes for CASSQAGVIYNEQFF.

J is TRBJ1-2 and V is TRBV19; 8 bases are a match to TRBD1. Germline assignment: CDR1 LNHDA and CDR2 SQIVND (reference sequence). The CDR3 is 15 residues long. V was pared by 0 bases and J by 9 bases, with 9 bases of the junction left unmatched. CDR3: CASSIDPDRGHSYTF. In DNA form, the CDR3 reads TGTGCCAGTAGTATAGATCCCGACAGGGGTCATAGCTACACCTTC.

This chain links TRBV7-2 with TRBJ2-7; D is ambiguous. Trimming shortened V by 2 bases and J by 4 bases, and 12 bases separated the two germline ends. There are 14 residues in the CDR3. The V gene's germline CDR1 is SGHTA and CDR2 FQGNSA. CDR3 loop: CASSLSESIYEQYF. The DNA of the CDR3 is TGTGCCAGCAGCTTATCTGAGTCTATATACGAGCAGTACTTC.